This passage covers 3 T cell receptor beta chains from one sample sequenced in a study of T cell responses to AZD1222 COVID-19 vaccine. Method: immunoSEQ multiplex PCR; TCRdb's copy keeps in-frame clones and lacks some. The repertoire includes under 150,000 clones, around nine tenths of them detected once, and 2.5% to 3% sits in the top ten. The source was peripheral blood, collected on day 0 of MenACWY control vaccination. All receptors derive from an adult in good health.

The sample holds many counts of this clone. V is TRBV25-1 and J is TRBJ1-1; D possibly corresponds to TRBD1 (5 bases). Germline loops: CDR1 MGHDK, CDR2 SYGVNS. V was trimmed by 6 bases and J by 7 bases, leaving 15 bases between them. The CDR3 runs to 13 residues. The DNA of the CDR3 is TGTGCCAGCAGCTTTGGGACGGGCAATGAAGCTTTCTTT. This encodes CASSFGTGNEAFF.

The V and J genes are TRBV10-3 and TRBJ2-7, with D perhaps matching TRBD1 (6 bases). The length of the CDR3 is 14 residues. The V gene's germline CDR1 is ENHRY and CDR2 SYGVKD. The V end lost 3 bases, the J end lost 0 bases, and 9 bases lay between the germline ends. The CDR3, as DNA: TGTGCCATCAGTGATGGACAGAACTCCTACGAGCAGTACTTC. Translated, it gives CAISDGQNSYEQYF.

V is TRBV5-1 and J is TRBJ2-2, with TRBD1 matching over 9 bases. J was trimmed by 3 bases and V by 5 bases; bases with no gene match: 5. Germline V CDR1 and CDR2: SGHRS, YFSETQ. The CDR3 totals 15 residues. DNA for the CDR3: TGCGCCAGCAGTCCCCGGACAGGGGACACCGGGGAGCTGTTTTTT. Translated, it gives CASSPRTGDTGELFF.